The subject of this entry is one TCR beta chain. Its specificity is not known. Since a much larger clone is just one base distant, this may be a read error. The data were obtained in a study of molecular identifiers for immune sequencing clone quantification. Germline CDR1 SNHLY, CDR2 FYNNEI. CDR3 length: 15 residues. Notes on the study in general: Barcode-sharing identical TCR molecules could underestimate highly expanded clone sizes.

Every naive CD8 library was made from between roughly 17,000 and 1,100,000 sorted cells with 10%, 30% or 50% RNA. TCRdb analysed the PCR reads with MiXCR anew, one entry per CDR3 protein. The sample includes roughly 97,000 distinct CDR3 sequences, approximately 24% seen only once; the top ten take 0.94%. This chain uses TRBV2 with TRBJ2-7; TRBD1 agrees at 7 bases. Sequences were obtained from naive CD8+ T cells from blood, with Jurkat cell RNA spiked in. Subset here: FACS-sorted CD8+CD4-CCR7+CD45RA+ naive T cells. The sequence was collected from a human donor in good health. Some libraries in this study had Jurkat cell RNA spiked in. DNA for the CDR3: TGTGCCAGCAGCGATAGGGGACAGCTGGGCGACGAGCGGTACTTC. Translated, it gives CASSDRGQLGDERYF.